The present TCR beta chain was sequenced within a study of CD8 T cells in ankylosing spondylitis. Study-wide points: A CD8+ phenotype characterized the disease-linked clones, which were relatively rare in peripheral blood. Fewer than ten highly homologous variants made up a TCR beta motif that seemed to typify ankylosing spondylitis blood. It was reported that disease-linked clones were significantly enriched in matched ankylosing spondylitis synovial fluid. Certain motif variants had earlier been reported in reactive arthritis synovial fluid and blood.

The CDR3 runs to 15 residues. Germline loops: CDR1 MDHEN, CDR2 SYDVKM. The V and J ends lost 10 bases and 4 bases, in that order; junction bases with no gene match: 10. This clonotype turned up a few times. Its antigen is currently unknown. As the method for making TCR beta libraries, quantitative 5'-RACE with molecular barcodes was used. TCRdb reanalysed the 5' RACE reads using MiXCR and keeps one entry per CDR3 protein. The table lists under 950,000 distinct CDR3 sequences, roughly 20% of them singletons. The sequence was obtained from a male donor with ankylosing spondylitis. This chain connects TRBV28 to TRBJ2-1, with TRBD2 matching 10 bases. The sequencing sample was made of blood, either unsorted or a sorted T cell fraction (not recorded which). The CDR3 nucleotides read TGTGCCACCTTCCCCGGGACTAGCGCTTACAATGAGCAGTTCTTC. Its protein product is CATFPGTSAYNEQFF.